There are many counts of the clone carrying this TCR beta chain. No antigen is known for it. This entry comes from a study of Graves' ophthalmopathy and Graves' hyperthyroidism. Broader study findings: Classification of ophthalmopathy versus stable hyperthyroidism by a 13-signature model yielded about 88% sensitivity and just over 80% specificity.

The CDR3 spans 14 residues. Trimming pared 5 bases from V and 2 bases from J, leaving 9 bases between. CDR1 SGHDN and CDR2 FVKESK come from the germline V gene. Amplifying from RNA transcripts, the study obtained TCR beta CDR3 regions. RT-PCR was first run with HTBI primers, then multiplex PCR in a second round. TCRdb processed the multiplex PCR reads anew with MiXCR; each CDR3 protein has one entry. Of 1 million to 1.3 million distinct CDR3 sequences listed, 35% to 40% are singletons. This rearrangement joins TRBV14 to TRBJ2-2; D gene unclear. This TCR came from an adult man with Graves' hyperthyroidism. Material: peripheral blood or thyroid tissue (not recorded which). CDR3 DNA sequence: TGTGCCAGCAGCTACTTTAAAAACACCGGGGAGCTGTTTTTT. Encoded protein: CASSYFKNTGELFF.